This T cell receptor (beta chain) was sequenced during a study of cytomegalovirus exposure and HLA in healthy donors. Primers: 60 Vbeta forward and 13 Jbeta reverse. The method was immunoSEQ multiplex PCR; TCRdb's version includes in-frame clones alone and lacks a portion of them. Of 110,000 to 150,000 clones listed, roughly 76% were seen once; the top ten hold approximately 1.5%. The V and J ends lost 6 bases and 1 base respectively, with 9 bases between them. There are 13 residues in the CDR3. Germline V lookup: CDR1 MNHNY, CDR2 SVGAGI (reference sequence). This sequence joins TRBV6-6 and TRBJ1-1; possible D gene TRBD1, 6 bases. This sequence was found in a female donor in good health and CMV-seronegative. Sequenced material: PBMCs. The CDR3 reads CASRGHENTEAFF. CDR3 nucleotide sequence: TGTGCCAGCAGGGGACACGAGAACACTGAAGCTTTCTTT.